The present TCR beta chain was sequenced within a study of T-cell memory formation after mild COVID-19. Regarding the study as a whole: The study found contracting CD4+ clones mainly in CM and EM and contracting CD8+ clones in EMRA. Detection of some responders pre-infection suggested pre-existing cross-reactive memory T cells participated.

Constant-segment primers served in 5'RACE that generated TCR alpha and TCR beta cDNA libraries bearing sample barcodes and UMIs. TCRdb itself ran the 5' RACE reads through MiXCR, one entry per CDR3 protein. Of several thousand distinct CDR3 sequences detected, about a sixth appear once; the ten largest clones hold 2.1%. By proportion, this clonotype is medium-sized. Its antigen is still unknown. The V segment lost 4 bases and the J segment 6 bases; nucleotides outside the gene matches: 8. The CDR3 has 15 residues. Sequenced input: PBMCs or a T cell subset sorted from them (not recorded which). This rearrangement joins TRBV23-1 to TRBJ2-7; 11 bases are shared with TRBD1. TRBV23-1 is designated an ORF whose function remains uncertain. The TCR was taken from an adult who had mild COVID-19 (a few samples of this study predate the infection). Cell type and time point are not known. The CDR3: CASSRPQDRGREQYV. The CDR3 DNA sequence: TGCGCCAGCAGTCGCCCTCAGGACAGGGGGCGCGAGCAGTACGTC.